These T cell receptor beta chains were read from a single sample in a study of OX40 agonist ivuxolimab in advanced cancers. Sequenced by immunoSEQ multiplex PCR; TCRdb stores in-frame clones only, minus some. The table includes around 76,000 clones, more than 70% detected once. Specimen: CD4+ or CD8+ T cells sorted from blood, collected in a trial of the OX40 agonist ivuxolimab. Source of these receptors: an adult with an advanced solid tumor such as melanoma, head and neck, liver or kidney cancer. The CDR3 runs from the conserved cysteine through the conserved F or W. D genes are given only for firm matches. Not every row has a clone size; where given, it reads once, few, many or a size class.

cdr3_aa cdr3_nt d_call clone_size j_call v_call
CASSPRGVSYEQYF TGTGCCAGCAGCCCCCGGGGCGTCTCCTACGAGCAGTACTTC NA NA TRBJ2-7 TRBV6-6
CASSIGGGGSSRQYF TGTGCCAGTAGTATAGGAGGAGGGGGCAGCTCTCGGCAGTACTTC NA NA TRBJ2-7 TRBV19
CASSFSGTEAFF TGTGCCAGCAGCTTCAGTGGCACTGAAGCTTTCTTT NA NA TRBJ1-1 TRBV13
CASSKREGEKLFF TGTGCCAGCAGTAAACGGGAGGGTGAAAAACTGTTTTTT NA NA TRBJ1-4 TRBV6-1
CASSEAPQGGRPQHF TGTGCCAGCAGTGAAGCGCCACAGGGGGGGCGGCCCCAGCATTTT TRBD1 NA TRBJ1-5 TRBV6-1
CASRPGGADNQPQHF TGTGCCAGCAGACCCGGGGGGGCAGACAATCAGCCCCAGCATTTT NA NA TRBJ1-5 TRBV28
CASTPKSVYNEQFF TGTGCCAGCACCCCCAAAAGTGTCTACAATGAGCAGTTCTTC NA NA TRBJ2-1 TRBV11-1
CASSLEVNTEAFF TGCGCCAGCAGCTTGGAGGTGAACACTGAAGCTTTCTTT NA NA TRBJ1-1 TRBV5-1
CASAPGGVWSGGELFF TGTGCCAGTGCTCCCGGAGGAGTTTGGTCGGGCGGGGAGCTGTTTTTT NA once TRBJ2-2 TRBV19
CASSFPLPADYGYTF TGTGCCAGCAGTTTTCCCCTACCGGCGGACTATGGCTACACCTTC NA NA TRBJ1-2 TRBV28
CASSLGAYEQYF TGTGCCAGCAGCTTAGGAGCTTACGAGCAGTACTTC NA NA TRBJ2-7 TRBV7-2
CASRGVADEKLFF TGTGCCAGCAGAGGGGTGGCTGACGAAAAACTGTTTTTT NA NA TRBJ1-4 TRBV5-4
CASSVGGAPNEQFF TGTGCCAGCAGTGTTGGGGGGGCTCCCAATGAGCAGTTCTTC NA NA TRBJ2-1 TRBV2
CASEDTRDSRKLFF TGTGCCAGCGAGGATACCCGGGACAGCAGAAAACTGTTTTTT TRBD1 NA TRBJ1-4 TRBV5-5
CASSVPGSGELFF TGTGCCAGCAGCGTTCCAGGGTCCGGGGAGCTGTTTTTT NA NA TRBJ2-2 TRBV9
CASSLSPSNEKLFF TGTGCCAGCAGTTTATCACCCTCTAATGAAAAACTGTTTTTT NA NA TRBJ1-4 TRBV28
CASSLDQYTEAFF TGTGCCAGCAGCTTAGATCAGTATACTGAAGCTTTCTTT NA NA TRBJ1-1 TRBV11-2
CASSEAPGPGSPLHF TGTGCCAGCAGTGAAGCGCCCGGGCCTGGTTCACCCCTCCACTTT NA once TRBJ1-6 TRBV6-1
CASSVELAGVETQYF TGTGCCAGCAGCGTAGAACTAGCAGGGGTGGAGACCCAGTACTTC NA NA TRBJ2-5 TRBV9
CASSQPSGSYNEQFF TGTGCCAGCAGCCAACCTAGCGGCTCCTACAATGAGCAGTTCTTC TRBD2 NA TRBJ2-1 TRBV4-2
CASSFRGGGTDTQYF TGTGCCAGCAGCTTTCGGGGAGGAGGCACAGATACGCAGTATTTT NA NA TRBJ2-3 TRBV5-4
CASSSPTKGGTQYF TGTGCCAGCAGCTCCCCAACAAAGGGGGGTACGCAGTATTTT NA NA TRBJ2-3 TRBV6-5
CASTMSRAGNEQFF TGTGCCAGTACTATGAGCAGGGCGGGGAATGAGCAGTTCTTC NA few TRBJ2-1 TRBV27
CASSLTGGSYNEQFF TGTGCCAGCAGCTTGACAGGCGGCTCCTACAATGAGCAGTTCTTC NA NA TRBJ2-1 TRBV11-2
CASYSQGIPYF TGTGCCTCCTACTCACAGGGTATTCCTTATTTT NA NA TRBJ1-3 TRBV28
CASSPRALAGSTGELFF TGTGCCAGCAGCCCCCGGGCGCTAGCGGGAAGCACCGGGGAGCTGTTTTTT TRBD2 NA TRBJ2-2 TRBV7-2
CASSPRGGETQYF TGTGCCAGCTCACCACGGGGGGGCGAGACCCAGTACTTC NA NA TRBJ2-5 TRBV18
CASSLSGNEKLFF TGTGCCAGCAGCTTGTCAGGAAATGAAAAACTGTTTTTT NA few TRBJ1-4 TRBV5-6
CASSTYGQQETQYF TGTGCCAGCAGCACCTACGGACAGCAAGAGACCCAGTACTTC NA NA TRBJ2-5 TRBV7-3
CASSFGQSQYNEQFF TGTGCCAGCAGCTTCGGACAGAGCCAATACAATGAGCAGTTCTTC NA NA TRBJ2-1 TRBV7-9
CAISEWRNEQFF TGTGCCATCAGTGAGTGGAGGAATGAGCAGTTCTTC NA NA TRBJ2-1 TRBV10-3
CAVLNRGNYGYTF TGTGCCGTCCTTAACAGGGGAAACTATGGCTACACCTTC TRBD1 once TRBJ1-2 TRBV28
CASSISGSAFADTQYF TGTGCCAGTAGTATATCGGGGTCCGCTTTTGCCGATACGCAGTATTTT NA NA TRBJ2-3 TRBV19
CASSLLGGEQYF TGTGCCAGCAGTTTGTTAGGGGGCGAGCAGTACTTC NA NA TRBJ2-7 TRBV28
CASSLRQGAYEQYF TGCGCCAGCAGCCTCCGACAGGGGGCCTACGAGCAGTACTTC TRBD1 NA TRBJ2-7 TRBV4-3
CASSSPGWRHTEAFF TGTGCCAGCAGTTCCCCAGGTTGGAGGCACACTGAAGCTTTCTTT NA NA TRBJ1-1 TRBV6-6
CASSRDPLEDQPQHF TGTGCCAGCAGCAGGGACCCACTTGAGGATCAGCCCCAGCATTTT NA few TRBJ1-5 TRBV9
CASTYGRTGGTGELFF TGTGCCAGCACCTACGGGAGGACAGGGGGGACCGGGGAGCTGTTTTTT TRBD1 NA TRBJ2-2 TRBV6-6
CGEPYEQYF TGCGGGGAACCCTACGAGCAGTACTTC NA NA TRBJ2-7 TRBV6-5
CASTIQWNTEAFF TGTGCCAGCACCATCCAGTGGAACACTGAAGCTTTCTTT NA NA TRBJ1-1 TRBV28
CASSEWTEIGKGYTF TGTGCCAGCAGTGAATGGACAGAAATAGGGAAGGGCTACACCTTC NA NA TRBJ1-2 TRBV6-1
CASSAGNQPQHF TGCGCCAGCTCAGCGGGGAATCAGCCCCAGCATTTT NA few TRBJ1-5 TRBV10-1
CASRGRYGYTF TGTGCCAGCAGGGGACGGTATGGCTACACCTTC NA NA TRBJ1-2 TRBV19
CASSIQGGTTGELFF TGTGCCAGTAGTATTCAGGGGGGGACCACCGGGGAGCTGTTTTTT NA NA TRBJ2-2 TRBV19
CAISTGVSGNTIYF TGTGCCATCAGCACAGGAGTCTCTGGAAACACCATATATTTT NA NA TRBJ1-3 TRBV10-3
CSVGGWVPYSNQPQHF TGCAGCGTTGGCGGCTGGGTCCCCTATAGCAATCAGCCCCAGCATTTT NA NA TRBJ1-5 TRBV29-1
CSVEVRRGADTQYF TGCAGCGTTGAAGTCAGGCGGGGGGCGGATACGCAGTATTTT TRBD2 once TRBJ2-3 TRBV29-1
CASSEVVGLQETQYF TGTGCCAGCAGTGAGGTGGTGGGATTACAAGAGACCCAGTACTTC NA few TRBJ2-5 TRBV27
CASSPRNLNQPQHF TGTGCCAGCAGTCCGCGGAACCTCAATCAGCCCCAGCATTTT NA NA TRBJ1-5 TRBV6-1
CASSSSGLGTGELFF TGTGCCAGCAGTTCCTCGGGACTCGGCACCGGGGAGCTGTTTTTT NA NA TRBJ2-2 TRBV28
CSVPGTRETQYF TGCAGCGTTCCGGGGACAAGAGAGACCCAGTACTTC NA NA TRBJ2-5 TRBV29-1
CASSLGGTEAYEQYF TGCGCCAGCAGCTTGGGGGGGACAGAAGCCTACGAGCAGTACTTC TRBD1 NA TRBJ2-7 TRBV5-1
CASSQGTDPYEQYF TGCGCCAGCAGCCAGGGGACAGACCCCTACGAGCAGTACTTC TRBD1 NA TRBJ2-7 TRBV4-1
CASSLGVRGTGEKLFF TGTGCCAGCAGCTTAGGCGTGAGAGGGACGGGTGAAAAACTGTTTTTT NA NA TRBJ1-4 TRBV7-6
CASKTQGARTDTQYF TGTGCCAGCAAAACACAGGGGGCGCGCACAGATACGCAGTATTTT TRBD1 NA TRBJ2-3 TRBV6-1
CASSPYRARPYEQYF TGTGCCAGCAGTCCCTATCGCGCCCGACCCTACGAGCAGTACTTC NA NA TRBJ2-7 TRBV28
CASSEALDEQYF TGTGCCAGCAGTGAAGCCCTCGACGAGCAGTACTTC NA NA TRBJ2-7 TRBV6-1
CASSLLAGANEQFF TGTGCCAGCAGCTTACTAGCGGGGGCCAATGAGCAGTTCTTC TRBD2 NA TRBJ2-1 TRBV7-9
CASSDLAGADISTDTQYF TGCGCCAGCAGCGATCTAGCGGGAGCAGATATTAGCACAGATACGCAGTATTTT TRBD2 NA TRBJ2-3 TRBV10-2